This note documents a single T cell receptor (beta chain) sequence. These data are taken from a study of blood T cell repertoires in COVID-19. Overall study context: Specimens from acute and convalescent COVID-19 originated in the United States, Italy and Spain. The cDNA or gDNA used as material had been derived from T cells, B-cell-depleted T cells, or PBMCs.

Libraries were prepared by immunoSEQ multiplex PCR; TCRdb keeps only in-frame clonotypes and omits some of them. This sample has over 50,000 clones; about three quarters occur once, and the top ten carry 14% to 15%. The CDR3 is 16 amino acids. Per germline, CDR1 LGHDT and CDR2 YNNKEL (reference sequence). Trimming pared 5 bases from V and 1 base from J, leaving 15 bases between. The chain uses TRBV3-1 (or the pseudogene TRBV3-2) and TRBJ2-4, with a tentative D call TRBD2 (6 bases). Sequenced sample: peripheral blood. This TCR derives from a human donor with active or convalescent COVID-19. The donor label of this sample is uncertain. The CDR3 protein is CASSFGGIGAKNIQYF. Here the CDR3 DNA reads TGTGCCAGCAGCTTTGGCGGGATCGGCGCCAAAAACATTCAGTACTTC.